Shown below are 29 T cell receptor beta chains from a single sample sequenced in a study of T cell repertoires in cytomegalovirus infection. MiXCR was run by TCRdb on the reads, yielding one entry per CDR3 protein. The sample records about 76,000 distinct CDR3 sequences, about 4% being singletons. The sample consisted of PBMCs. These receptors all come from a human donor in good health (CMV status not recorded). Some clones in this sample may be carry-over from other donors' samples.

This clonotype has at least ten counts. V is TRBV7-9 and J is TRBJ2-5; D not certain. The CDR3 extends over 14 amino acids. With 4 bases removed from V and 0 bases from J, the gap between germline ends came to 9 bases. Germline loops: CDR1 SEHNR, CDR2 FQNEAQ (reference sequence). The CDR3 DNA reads TGTGCCAGCAGCTCGTTGGGCTACCAAGAGACCCAGTACTTC. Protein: CASSSLGYQETQYF.

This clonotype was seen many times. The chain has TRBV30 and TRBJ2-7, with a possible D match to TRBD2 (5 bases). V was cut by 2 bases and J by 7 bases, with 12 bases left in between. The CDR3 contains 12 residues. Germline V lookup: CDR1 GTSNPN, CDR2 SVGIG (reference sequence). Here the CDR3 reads CAWSPTRGEQYF. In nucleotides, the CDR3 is TGTGCCTGGAGTCCGACACGCGGGGAGCAGTACTTC.

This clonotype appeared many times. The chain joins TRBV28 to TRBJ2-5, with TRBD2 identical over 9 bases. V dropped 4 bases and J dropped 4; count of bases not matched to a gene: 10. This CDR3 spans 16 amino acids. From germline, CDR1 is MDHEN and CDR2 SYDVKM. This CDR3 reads CASSYQKAGGLETQYF. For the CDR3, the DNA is TGTGCCAGCAGTTACCAAAAAGCGGGGGGCCTAGAGACCCAGTACTTC.

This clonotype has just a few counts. The CDR3 nucleotides are TGTGCCAGCAGCTTGGCGGGGAGAGATACGCAGTATTTT. Residues: CASSLAGRDTQYF. The chain carries TRBV7-2 and TRBJ2-3, with D possibly matching TRBD2 (6 bases). The CDR3 is 13 amino acids. V shed 3 bases and J shed 5 bases, with 9 bases lying between them. CDR1 SGHTA and CDR2 FQGNSA come from the germline V gene.

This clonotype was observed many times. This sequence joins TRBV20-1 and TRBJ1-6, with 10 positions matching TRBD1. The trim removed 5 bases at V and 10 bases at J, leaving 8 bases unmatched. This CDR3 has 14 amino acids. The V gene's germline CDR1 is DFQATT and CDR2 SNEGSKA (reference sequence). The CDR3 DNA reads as TGCAGTGCTTCGGGACAGGGGAGGAACTCACCCCTCCACTTT. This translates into CSASGQGRNSPLHF.

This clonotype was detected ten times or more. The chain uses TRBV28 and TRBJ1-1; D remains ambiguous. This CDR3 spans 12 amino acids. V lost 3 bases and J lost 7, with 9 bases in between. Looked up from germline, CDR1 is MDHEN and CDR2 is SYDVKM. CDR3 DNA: TGTGCCAGCAGTTTTCTTGCTGATGAAGCTTTCTTT. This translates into CASSFLADEAFF.

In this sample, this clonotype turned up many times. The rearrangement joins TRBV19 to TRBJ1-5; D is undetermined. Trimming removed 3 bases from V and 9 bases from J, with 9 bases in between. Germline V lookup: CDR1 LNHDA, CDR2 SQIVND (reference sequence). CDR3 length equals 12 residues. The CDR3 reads CASSIRWRPQHF. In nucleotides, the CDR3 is TGTGCCAGTAGTATTAGGTGGCGGCCCCAGCATTTT.

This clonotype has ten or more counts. The CDR3 here is CSSPIPGSTYNEQFF. The CDR3 DNA reads TGCAGCTCTCCAATCCCGGGCTCCACCTACAATGAGCAGTTCTTC. This chain joins TRBV20-1 and TRBJ2-1; D unclear. In germline, CDR1 is DFQATT, CDR2 SNEGSKA (reference sequence). CDR3 size: 15 residues.

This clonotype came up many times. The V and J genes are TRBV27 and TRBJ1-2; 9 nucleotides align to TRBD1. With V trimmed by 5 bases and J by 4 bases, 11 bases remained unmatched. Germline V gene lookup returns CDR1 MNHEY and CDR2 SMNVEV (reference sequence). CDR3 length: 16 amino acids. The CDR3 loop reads CASSHRRTGDGYGYTF. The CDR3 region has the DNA TGTGCCAGCAGTCACAGAAGGACAGGGGATGGCTATGGCTACACCTTC.

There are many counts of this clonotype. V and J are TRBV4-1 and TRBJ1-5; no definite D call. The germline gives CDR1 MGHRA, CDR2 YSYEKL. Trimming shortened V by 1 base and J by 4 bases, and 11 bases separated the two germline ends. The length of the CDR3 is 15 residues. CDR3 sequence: CASSQVFTENQPQHF. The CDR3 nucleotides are TGCGCCAGCAGCCAAGTTTTCACAGAAAATCAGCCCCAGCATTTT.

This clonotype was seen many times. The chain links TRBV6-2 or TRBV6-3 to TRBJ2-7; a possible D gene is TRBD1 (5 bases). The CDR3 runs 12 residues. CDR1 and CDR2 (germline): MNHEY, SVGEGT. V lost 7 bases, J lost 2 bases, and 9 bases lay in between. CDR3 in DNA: TGTGCCAGCACGGACAAAACCTACGAGCAGTACTTC. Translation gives CASTDKTYEQYF.

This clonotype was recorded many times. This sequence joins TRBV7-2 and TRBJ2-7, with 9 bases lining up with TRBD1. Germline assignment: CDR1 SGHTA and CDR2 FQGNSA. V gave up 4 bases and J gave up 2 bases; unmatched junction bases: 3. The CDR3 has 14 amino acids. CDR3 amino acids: CASSSRQGAYEQYF. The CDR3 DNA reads TGTGCCAGCAGCTCCCGACAGGGGGCCTACGAGCAGTACTTC.

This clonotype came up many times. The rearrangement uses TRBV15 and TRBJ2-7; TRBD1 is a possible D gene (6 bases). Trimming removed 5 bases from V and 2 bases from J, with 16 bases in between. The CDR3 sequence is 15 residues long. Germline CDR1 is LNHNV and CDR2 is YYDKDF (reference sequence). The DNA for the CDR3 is TGTGCCACCAGCCCTGGGTGGGACACCCCCTACGAGCAGTACTTC. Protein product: CATSPGWDTPYEQYF.

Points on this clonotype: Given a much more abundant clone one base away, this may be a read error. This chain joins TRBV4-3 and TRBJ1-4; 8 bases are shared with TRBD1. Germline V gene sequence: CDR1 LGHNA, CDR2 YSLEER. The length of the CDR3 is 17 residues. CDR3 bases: TGCGCCAGCAGCGAAAGGGTCCCGGACAGGGAAGGAGAAAACCTGTTTTTT. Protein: CASSERVPDREGENLFF.

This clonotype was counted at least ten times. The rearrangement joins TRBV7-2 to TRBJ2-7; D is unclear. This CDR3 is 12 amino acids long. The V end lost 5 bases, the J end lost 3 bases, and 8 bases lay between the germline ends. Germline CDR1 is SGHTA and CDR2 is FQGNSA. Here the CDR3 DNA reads TGTGCCAGCAGCCGCCGCGGCTACGAGCAGTACTTC. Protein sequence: CASSRRGYEQYF.

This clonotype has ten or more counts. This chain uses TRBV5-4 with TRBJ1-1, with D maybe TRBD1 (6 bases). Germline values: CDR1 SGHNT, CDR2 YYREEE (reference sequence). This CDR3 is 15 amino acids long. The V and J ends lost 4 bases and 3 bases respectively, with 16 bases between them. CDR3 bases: TGTGCCAGCAGCGAAAAAACCAGGGGAGACACTGAAGCTTTCTTT. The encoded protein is CASSEKTRGDTEAFF.

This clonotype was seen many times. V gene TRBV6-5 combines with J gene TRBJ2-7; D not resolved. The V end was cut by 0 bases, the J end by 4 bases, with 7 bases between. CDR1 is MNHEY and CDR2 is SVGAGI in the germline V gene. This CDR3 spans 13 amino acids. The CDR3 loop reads CASSYSVGYEQYF. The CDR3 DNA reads TGTGCCAGCAGTTACTCGGTGGGATACGAGCAGTACTTC.

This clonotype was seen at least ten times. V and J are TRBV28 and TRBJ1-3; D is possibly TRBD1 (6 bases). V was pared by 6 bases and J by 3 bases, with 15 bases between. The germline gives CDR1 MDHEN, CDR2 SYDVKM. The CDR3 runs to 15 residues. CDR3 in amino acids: CASSETGTGGNTIYF. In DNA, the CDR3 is TGTGCCAGCAGCGAAACAGGGACCGGTGGAAACACCATATATTTT.

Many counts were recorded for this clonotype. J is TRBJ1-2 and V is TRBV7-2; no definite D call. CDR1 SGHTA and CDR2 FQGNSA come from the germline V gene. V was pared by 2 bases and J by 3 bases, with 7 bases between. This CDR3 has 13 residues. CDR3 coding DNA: TGTGCCAGCAGCTTATTTAGTGACTATGGCTACACCTTC. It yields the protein CASSLFSDYGYTF.

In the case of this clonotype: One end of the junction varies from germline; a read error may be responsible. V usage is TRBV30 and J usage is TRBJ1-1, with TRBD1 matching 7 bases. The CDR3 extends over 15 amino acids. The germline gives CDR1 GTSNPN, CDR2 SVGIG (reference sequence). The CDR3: CAWSGRDRRRTEAFF. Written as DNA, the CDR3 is TGTGCCTGGAGTGGGAGGGACAGACGAAGGACTGAAGCTTTTTTT.

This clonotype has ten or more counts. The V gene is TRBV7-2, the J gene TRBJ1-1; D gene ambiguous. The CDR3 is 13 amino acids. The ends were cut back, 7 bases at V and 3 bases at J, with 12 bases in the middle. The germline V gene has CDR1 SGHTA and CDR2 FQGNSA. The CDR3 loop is CASTQRIDTEAFF. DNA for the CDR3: TGTGCCAGCACCCAAAGAATCGACACTGAAGCTTTCTTT. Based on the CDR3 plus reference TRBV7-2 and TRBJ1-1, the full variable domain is GAGVSQSPSNKVTEKGKDVELRCDPISGHTALYWYRQSLGQGLEFLIYFQGNSAPDKSGLPSDRFSAERTGGSVSTLTIQRTQQEDSAVYLCASTQRIDTEAFFGQGTRLTVV.

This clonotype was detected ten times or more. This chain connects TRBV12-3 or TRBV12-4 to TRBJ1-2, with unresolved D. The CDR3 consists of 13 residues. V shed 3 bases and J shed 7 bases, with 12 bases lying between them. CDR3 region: CASSLPLESGYTF. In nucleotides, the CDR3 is TGTGCCAGCAGTTTGCCCCTAGAGTCTGGCTACACCTTC.

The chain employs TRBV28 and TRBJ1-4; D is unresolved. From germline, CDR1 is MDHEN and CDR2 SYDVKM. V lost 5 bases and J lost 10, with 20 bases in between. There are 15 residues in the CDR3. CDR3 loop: CASSPIVRNGGKLFF. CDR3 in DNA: TGTGCCAGCAGTCCGATCGTACGTAACGGTGGAAAACTGTTTTTT. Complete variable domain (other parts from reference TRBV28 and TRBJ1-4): DVKVTQSSRYLVKRTGEKVFLECVQDMDHENMFWYRQDPGLGLRLIYFSYDVKMKEKGDIPEGYSVSREKKERFSLILESASTNQTSMYLCASSPIVRNGGKLFFGSGTQLSVL.

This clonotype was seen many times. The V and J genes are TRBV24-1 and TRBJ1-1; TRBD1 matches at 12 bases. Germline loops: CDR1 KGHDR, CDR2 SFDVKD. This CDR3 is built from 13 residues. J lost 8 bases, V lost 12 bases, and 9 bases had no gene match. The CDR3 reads CASEGTGGREAFF. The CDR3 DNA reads TGTGCCTCAGAGGGGACAGGGGGCCGGGAAGCTTTCTTT.

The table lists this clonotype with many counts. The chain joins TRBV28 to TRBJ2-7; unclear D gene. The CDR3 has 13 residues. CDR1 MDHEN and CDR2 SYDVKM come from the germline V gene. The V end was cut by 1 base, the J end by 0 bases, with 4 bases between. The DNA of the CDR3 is TGTGCCAGCAGTTTATTCACCTCCTACGAGCAGTACTTC. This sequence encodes CASSLFTSYEQYF. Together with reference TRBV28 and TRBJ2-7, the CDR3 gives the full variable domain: DVKVTQSSRYLVKRTGEKVFLECVQDMDHENMFWYRQDPGLGLRLIYFSYDVKMKEKGDIPEGYSVSREKKERFSLILESASTNQTSMYLCASSLFTSYEQYFGPGTRLTVT.

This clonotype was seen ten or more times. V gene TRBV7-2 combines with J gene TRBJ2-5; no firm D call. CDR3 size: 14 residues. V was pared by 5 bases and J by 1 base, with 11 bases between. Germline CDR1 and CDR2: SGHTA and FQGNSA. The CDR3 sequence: CASSQRRSQETQYF. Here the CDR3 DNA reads TGTGCCAGCAGCCAGAGGAGATCCCAAGAGACCCAGTACTTC.

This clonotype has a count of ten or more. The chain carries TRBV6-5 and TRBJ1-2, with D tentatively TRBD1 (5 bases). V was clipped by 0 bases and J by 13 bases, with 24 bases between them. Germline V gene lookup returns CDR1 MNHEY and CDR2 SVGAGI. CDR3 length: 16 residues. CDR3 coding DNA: TGTGCCAGCAGTTACTCGATCATCCAGGGTGGTGGGGCTACCACCTTC. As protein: CASSYSIIQGGGATTF.

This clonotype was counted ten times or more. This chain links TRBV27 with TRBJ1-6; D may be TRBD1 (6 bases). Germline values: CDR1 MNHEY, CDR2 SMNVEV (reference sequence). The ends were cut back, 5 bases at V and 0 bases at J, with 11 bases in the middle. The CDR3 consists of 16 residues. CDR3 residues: CASSAGHSSYNSPLHF. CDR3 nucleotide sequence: TGTGCCAGCAGTGCGGGACACAGCTCCTATAATTCACCCCTCCACTTT.

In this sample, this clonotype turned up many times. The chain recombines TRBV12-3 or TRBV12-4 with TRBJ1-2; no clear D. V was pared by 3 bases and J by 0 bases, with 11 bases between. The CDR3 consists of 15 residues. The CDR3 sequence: CASSFSGRTNYGYTF. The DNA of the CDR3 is TGTGCCAGCAGTTTCTCGGGCAGAACTAACTATGGCTACACCTTC.